This T cell receptor beta chain came from a study of CD8 T cells in ankylosing spondylitis. Study-level results: Some of the motif variants had earlier been found in reactive arthritis patients' fluid and blood. Disease-associated clones were CD8+ and fairly uncommon in peripheral blood. For ankylosing spondylitis blood, a TCR beta motif of fewer than 10 highly homologous variants appeared characteristic.

This CDR3 is 21 amino acids long. Losses at the gene ends were 1 base for V and 2 bases for J; bases not matched to a gene: 20. The germline V gene encodes CDR1 SGHAT and CDR2 FQNNGV. The authors made TCR beta libraries by quantitative 5'-RACE with molecular barcodes. TCRdb independently ran MiXCR on the 5' RACE reads; one entry per CDR3 protein. This sample has fewer than 550,000 distinct CDR3 sequences, with approximately 5.3% found just once. Notes on this clonotype: Its antigen is as yet unknown.

The chain joins TRBV11-2 to TRBJ2-3, with 8 bases matching TRBD2. The receptor was derived from a male donor with ankylosing spondylitis. Specimen: blood, either unsorted or a sorted T cell fraction (not recorded which). The CDR3: CASSLVGRGGRGSFLTDTQYF. The DNA for the CDR3 is TGTGCCAGCAGCTTAGTGGGCCGGGGGGGGCGCGGGTCCTTTCTCACAGATACGCAGTATTTT.